Below are 21 T cell receptor beta chains sequenced from a single sample in a study of blood T cell repertoires in COVID-19. Assay used: immunoSEQ multiplex PCR; TCRdb lists only in-frame clones, some missing. The sample carries a few hundred thousand clones, 85% to 90% recorded once. Input material: PBMCs or T cells enriched from blood (not recorded which). These receptors were obtained from a woman younger than 45 who had recovered from COVID-19.

The chain is built from TRBV19 and TRBJ1-6, with a weak D call TRBD1 (5 bases). This CDR3 is 16 amino acids long. V lost 6 bases and J 8 bases, leaving 20 bases between the germline ends. Looked up from germline, CDR1 is LNHDA and CDR2 is SQIVND (reference sequence). Here the CDR3 DNA reads TGTGCCAGTAGAGATACTACACGTGGGGGGTATTCACCCCTCCACTTT. Translating it yields CASRDTTRGGYSPLHF. The complete variable domain, with remaining parts taken from reference TRBV19 and TRBJ1-6, reads DGGITQSPKYLFRKEGQNVTLSCEQNLNHDAMYWYRQDPGQGLRLIYYSQIVNDFQKGDIAEGYSVSREKKESFPLTVTSAQKNPTAFYLCASRDTTRGGYSPLHFGNGTRLTVT.

This clone has only a few counts. The chain employs TRBV19 and TRBJ1-1; the match to TRBD1 covers 7 bases. CDR1 is LNHDA, CDR2 SQIVND, per germline (reference sequence). Trimming at V came to 10 bases and at J to 0 bases, leaving 5 bases not matched to a gene. The CDR3 is made up of 13 amino acids. CDR3 coding DNA: TGTGCCACTAAGGACAGGTTGAACACTGAAGCTTTCTTT. Protein: CATKDRLNTEAFF.

J is TRBJ1-5 and V is TRBV28, with D unclear. Germline loops: CDR1 MDHEN, CDR2 SYDVKM. V was clipped by 2 bases and J by 5 bases, with 7 bases between them. This CDR3 region has 13 residues. The chain's CDR3 is CASSLTRDQPQHF. CDR3 nucleotides: TGTGCCAGCAGTTTAACTAGGGATCAGCCCCAGCATTTT.

The CDR3 reads CASSPGYTSYEQYF. Here the CDR3 DNA reads TGTGCCAGCAGTCCAGGATACACATCCTACGAGCAGTACTTC. The J gene is TRBJ2-7, the V gene TRBV28; D is undetermined. This CDR3 comprises 14 residues. V was clipped by 5 bases and J by 1 base, with 12 bases between them. CDR1 and CDR2 from the germline V gene are MDHEN and SYDVKM.

The V and J genes are TRBV5-4 and TRBJ2-1; D perhaps matches TRBD1 (5 bases). Germline-derived CDR1 and CDR2 are SGHNT and YYREEE (reference sequence). V lost 6 bases, J lost 2 bases, and 18 bases lay in between. The CDR3 loop spans 16 amino acids. This CDR3 is CASTTEPGKTYNEQFF. In DNA, the CDR3 is TGTGCCAGCACCACCGAACCAGGGAAAACCTACAATGAGCAGTTCTTC.

This chain links TRBV9 with TRBJ1-3; the D is unclear. V was cut by 0 bases and J by 0 bases, with 10 bases left in between. Germline V gene data show CDR1 as SGDLS and CDR2 as YYNGEE. This CDR3 spans 16 amino acids. The CDR3 coding sequence is TGTGCCAGCAGCGTAGCGGGGTTCAACTCTGGAAACACCATATATTTT. This codes for CASSVAGFNSGNTIYF.

The CDR3 sequence is CASSLEPDREDFF. The CDR3 DNA is TGCGCCAGCAGCTTGGAGCCAGACAGGGAGGATTTCTTT. The chain carries TRBV5-1 and TRBJ1-1; 7 bases line up with TRBD1. The V gene end was trimmed by 0 bases and the J gene end by 13 bases; junction bases not matched to a gene: 9. This CDR3 comprises 13 residues. Germline CDR1 is SGHRS and CDR2 is YFSETQ.

As concerns this clone: At one end, the junction sequence differs from germline, possibly due to a read error. This chain uses TRBV6-5 with TRBJ1-1; TRBD1 agrees at 8 bases. Germline values: CDR1 MNHEY, CDR2 SVGAGI. This CDR3 region has 13 residues. The CDR3 loop reads CASSRTGNAEAFF. The CDR3 DNA follows: TGTGCCAGCAGTCGGACAGGGAACGCTGAAGCTTTCTTT.

The chain's CDR3 is CSASEVSSGNTIYF. The DNA of the CDR3 is TGCAGCGCAAGTGAAGTTAGCTCTGGAAACACCATATATTTT. This rearrangement joins TRBV29-1 to TRBJ1-3; D not resolved. The V and J ends lost 7 bases and 0 bases respectively, with 13 bases between them. Looked up from germline, CDR1 is SQVTM and CDR2 is ANQGSEA. This CDR3 is 14 amino acids long.

The genes are TRBV6-1 and TRBJ1-1, with 8 bases that match TRBD1. Germline-derived CDR1 and CDR2 are MNHNS and SASEGT. Trimming removed 1 base from V and 6 bases from J; junction bases left unmatched: 10. The CDR3 contains 16 residues. Here the CDR3 reads CASSEVPLATGAEAFF. DNA for the CDR3: TGTGCCAGCAGTGAAGTGCCCCTAGCGACAGGGGCTGAAGCTTTCTTT.

The V gene is TRBV19, the J gene TRBJ2-3; no definite D call. CDR1 and CDR2 (germline): LNHDA, SQIVND (reference sequence). Trimming removed 4 bases at V and 0 bases at J, with 8 bases between. This CDR3 spans 14 amino acids. The CDR3 DNA reads TGTGCCAGTAGTAACATTCCTAGCACAGATACGCAGTATTTT. Translation gives CASSNIPSTDTQYF.

The chain employs TRBV9 and TRBJ2-5, with 7 positions matching TRBD2. Germline CDR1 is SGDLS and CDR2 is YYNGEE. The CDR3 sequence is 15 residues long. V gave up 4 bases and J gave up 4 bases; unmatched junction bases: 10. DNA for the CDR3: TGTGCCAGCAGCCCCCGGGGGGAGGGTCCAGAGACCCAGTACTTC. It translates to CASSPRGEGPETQYF.

The gene calls are TRBV5-4 and TRBJ1-2; tentative D call: TRBD1 (6 bases). Trimming took 0 bases from V and 5 from J, leaving 11 bases between them. Germline V lookup: CDR1 SGHNT, CDR2 YYREEE (reference sequence). There are 14 residues in the CDR3. CDR3 in amino acids: CASSLVGGGYGYTF. The CDR3 DNA sequence: TGTGCCAGCAGCTTGGTAGGGGGGGGTTATGGCTACACCTTC.

This rearrangement joins TRBV6-5 to TRBJ1-1; the match to TRBD1 covers 8 bases. Looked up from germline, CDR1 is MNHEY and CDR2 is SVGAGI. The CDR3 length is 15 residues. With V trimmed by 5 bases and J by 5 bases, 10 bases remained unmatched. The CDR3 spells CASSPGQGFWTEAFF. The CDR3, as DNA: TGTGCCAGCAGTCCCGGACAGGGCTTTTGGACTGAAGCTTTCTTT.

The V call is TRBV27, the J call TRBJ2-1; a weak D match, TRBD2 (5 bases). From germline, CDR1 is MNHEY and CDR2 SMNVEV (reference sequence). Trimming removed 7 bases from V and 4 bases from J, with 17 bases in between. The CDR3 is 15 residues long. CDR3: CASTVGLPLYNEQFF. The CDR3 bases are TGTGCCAGCACTGTCGGACTCCCCCTTTACAATGAGCAGTTCTTC.

The J gene is TRBJ2-1, the V gene TRBV19, with D possibly TRBD2 on 6 matching bases. CDR1 is LNHDA and CDR2 is SQIVND in the germline V gene (reference sequence). The ends were cut back, 1 base at V and 6 bases at J, with 13 bases in the middle. The CDR3 has 15 amino acids. CDR3 in DNA: TGTGCCAGTAGTATAGTCGAGACTAGGGGCAATGAGCAGTTCTTC. Residues: CASSIVETRGNEQFF.

The chain is built from TRBV7-9 and TRBJ2-7; D is perhaps TRBD1 (5 bases). Germline V gene lookup returns CDR1 SEHNR and CDR2 FQNEAQ (reference sequence). The CDR3 consists of 15 residues. Trimming removed 4 bases at V and 2 bases at J, with 15 bases between. The CDR3 DNA reads TGTGCCAGCAGCTCTTCAGGGCTTTCCACCTACGAGCAGTACTTC. This sequence encodes CASSSSGLSTYEQYF.

V and J are TRBV6-5 and TRBJ1-1; D gene unclear. The germline V gene encodes CDR1 MNHEY and CDR2 SVGAGI. This CDR3 has 14 amino acids. V was cut by 6 bases and J by 1 base, with 12 bases left in between. CDR3 DNA sequence: TGTGCCAGCAGCCTCCTATTTAGGAACACTGAAGCTTTCTTT. It translates to CASSLLFRNTEAFF.

This clone was counted a single time. This chain uses TRBV27 with TRBJ1-2; 9 bases fit TRBD1. V dropped 6 bases and J dropped 4; count of bases not matched to a gene: 9. This CDR3 contains 15 residues. Germline V gives CDR1 MNHEY, CDR2 SMNVEV (reference sequence). This CDR3 is CASRTTGQGLYGYTF. The CDR3 bases are TGTGCCAGCAGGACCACGGGACAGGGTCTCTATGGCTACACCTTC.

The V call is TRBV5-8, the J call TRBJ2-3, with D possibly matching TRBD2 (6 bases). There are 16 residues in the CDR3. Germline V gene data show CDR1 as SGHTS and CDR2 as YDEGEE. V lost 2 bases to trimming and J lost 0 bases, with 13 bases between them. CDR3 bases: TGTGCCAGCAGCTTTGGGTCGAGCGGGAGCACAGATACGCAGTATTTT. This gives the protein CASSFGSSGSTDTQYF.

The V gene is TRBV30, the J gene TRBJ1-2, with D uncertain. With 2 bases removed from V and 10 bases from J, the gap between germline ends came to 11 bases. The CDR3 has 11 residues. The germline gives CDR1 GTSNPN, CDR2 SVGIG (reference sequence). CDR3 amino acids: CAWSRSGDYTF. For the CDR3, the DNA is TGTGCCTGGAGTCGGTCCGGGGACTACACCTTC.